A selection of T cell receptor beta chains follows, all from one sample in a study of blood T cell repertoires in COVID-19. Clones were read by immunoSEQ multiplex PCR, and TCRdb kept only the in-frame ones, dropping some. The data hold 250,000 to 350,000 clones, with about nine tenths observed a single time. Sequencing input: peripheral blood. The source is a woman aged 45 to 65 with COVID-19, enrolled during active disease. Both conserved end residues are part of each CDR3. The order of the fields is J gene, D gene, clone size, V gene, CDR3 protein, CDR3 DNA. D genes are given only for firm matches. A row's size may be missing; if present it is once, few, many or a size class.

>TRBJ1-4|.|.|TRBV18
CASSPGRNEKLFF
TGTGCCAGCTCACCGGGGAGGAATGAAAAACTGTTTTTT
>TRBJ2-5|TRBD2|.|TRBV7-9
CASSLTVGRAWETQYF
TGTGCCAGCAGCTTGACGGTCGGGAGGGCCTGGGAGACCCAGTACTTC
>TRBJ2-7|.|.|TRBV29-1
CSVEVSKLEAYEQYF
TGCAGCGTTGAAGTAAGCAAGCTAGAGGCCTACGAGCAGTACTTC
>TRBJ1-1|.|.|TRBV10-1
CASRTRGNNTEAFF
TGCGCCAGCAGAACGAGGGGGAATAACACTGAAGCTTTCTTT
>TRBJ2-7|.|.|TRBV18
CASSRGIIYEQYF
TGTGCCAGCTCGAGAGGGATAATCTACGAGCAGTACTTC
>TRBJ1-1|.|.|TRBV9
CASSVRDTRSAEAFF
TGTGCCAGCAGCGTTCGGGACACGCGGTCGGCTGAAGCTTTCTTT
>TRBJ2-7|TRBD1|once|TRBV15
CATSRDGTGVEEQYF
TGTGCCACCAGCAGAGATGGGACAGGGGTAGAGGAGCAGTACTTC
>TRBJ1-2|TRBD1|once|TRBV7-9
CASSAPTGGRYGYTF
TGTGCCAGCAGCGCACCCACAGGGGGCCGCTATGGCTACACCTTC
>TRBJ1-1|.|.|TRBV27
CASRQGYTEAFF
TGTGCCAGCAGACAGGGTTACACTGAAGCTTTCTTT
>TRBJ2-5|TRBD2|once|TRBV6-1
CASSAFQAGGQETQYF
TGTGCCAGCAGTGCGTTTCAGGCGGGAGGCCAAGAGACCCAGTACTTC
>TRBJ1-2|TRBD1|.|TRBV28
CASSLWAGQGYGYTF
TGTGCCAGCAGTTTATGGGCAGGACAGGGCTATGGCTACACCTTC
>TRBJ2-7|.|once|TRBV2
CASSGHREEQYF
TGTGCCAGCAGCGGACATCGTGAAGAGCAGTACTTC
>TRBJ2-1|TRBD2|once|TRBV6-4
CASSRVAGERNEQFF
TGTGCCAGCAGTCGAGTGGCGGGAGAAAGGAATGAGCAGTTCTTC
>TRBJ1-1|.|once|TRBV5-1
CASSLDSLGRAFF
TGCGCCAGCAGCTTAGACTCTCTGGGGCGGGCTTTCTTT
>TRBJ2-5|TRBD1|few|TRBV19
CASGTVQETQYF
TGTGCCAGCGGGACAGTCCAAGAGACCCAGTACTTC
>TRBJ2-2|.|.|TRBV5-4
CASSFRRQNTGELFF
TGTGCCAGCAGCTTCCGCCGACAAAACACCGGGGAGCTGTTTTTT
>TRBJ1-2|.|.|TRBV28
CASSRQEYYGYTF
TGTGCCAGCAGTCGACAGGAGTACTATGGCTACACCTTC
>TRBJ1-6|TRBD1|once|TRBV18
CASSAPGGNNSPLHF
TGTGCCAGCTCTGCCCCAGGGGGCAATAATTCACCCCTCCACTTT
>TRBJ2-1|.|.|TRBV11-3
CASSFAGFNEQFF
TGTGCCAGCAGCTTTGCGGGTTTCAATGAGCAGTTCTTC
>TRBJ2-3|.|.|TRBV27
CASSYGRRTDTQYF
TGTGCCAGCAGTTACGGGAGAAGAACAGATACGCAGTATTTT
>TRBJ1-6|TRBD1|.|TRBV30
CAWSFEGGAYNSPLHF
TGTGCCTGGAGTTTTGAAGGGGGCGCTTATAATTCACCCCTCCACTTT
>TRBJ2-1|.|.|TRBV18
CASSPPTGRGNEQFF
TGTGCCAGCTCACCCCCCACAGGGAGGGGGAATGAGCAGTTCTTC
>TRBJ2-1|TRBD2|.|TRBV7-3
CASSLGLAGDSYEQFF
TGTGCCAGCAGCTTAGGTTTGGCGGGAGATAGCTATGAGCAGTTCTTC
>TRBJ2-7|.|.|TRBV30
CAWSIAGGGEQYF
TGTGCCTGGAGTATCGCAGGGGGAGGCGAGCAGTACTTC
>TRBJ1-4|.|.|TRBV18
CASSPTGYDGEKLFF
TGTGCCAGCTCACCAACAGGGTATGATGGTGAAAAACTGTTTTTT
>TRBJ2-6|TRBD1|.|TRBV7-2
CASSLRPGQGSGANVLTF
TGTGCCAGCAGTCTCCGACCCGGACAGGGTTCTGGGGCCAACGTCCTGACTTTC
>TRBJ1-6|.|.|TRBV10-3
CAISEQGRNSPLHF
TGTGCCATCAGTGAGCAGGGTCGGAATTCACCCCTCCACTTT
>TRBJ2-6|.|.|TRBV5-1
CASSFTSGANVLTF
TGCGCCAGCAGTTTTACATCTGGGGCCAACGTCCTGACTTTC
>TRBJ2-1|.|once|TRBV7-5
CARSPTRTEKYNEQFF
TGTGCCAGAAGCCCCACCCGGACAGAGAAATACAATGAGCAGTTCTTC
>TRBJ1-2|TRBD1|.|TRBV3-1/TRBV3-2
CASSHYSGQGEHYGYTF
TGTGCCAGCAGCCATTATTCGGGACAGGGGGAACATTATGGCTACACCTTC
>TRBJ2-7|TRBD2|.|TRBV27
CASSPSGEPYEQYF
TGTGCCAGCAGTCCTAGCGGGGAACCCTACGAGCAGTACTTC
>TRBJ2-7|TRBD1|.|TRBV3-1/TRBV3-2
CASSQVRGSEQYF
TGTGCCAGCAGCCAGGTCAGGGGGAGCGAGCAGTACTTC
>TRBJ1-3|.|.|TRBV5-1
CASSLAGGVSSGNTIYF
TGCGCCAGCAGCTTGGCTGGAGGGGTTAGCTCTGGAAACACCATATATTTT
>TRBJ2-1|TRBD2|.|TRBV11-3
CASSSPRTSGRARGNEQFF
TGTGCCAGCAGCTCTCCTAGGACTAGCGGGAGGGCCCGGGGCAATGAGCAGTTCTTC
>TRBJ2-7|TRBD2|.|TRBV7-2
CASSYRTSGLEQYF
TGTGCCAGCAGCTACAGGACTAGTGGACTCGAGCAGTACTTC